Presented here are 24 T cell receptor beta chains from one specimen sequenced in a study of shared clonotypes between healthy human individuals. The data were produced by immunoSEQ multiplex PCR, yet TCRdb's version contains in-frame clones alone and is incomplete. The sample carries about 2.1 million clones, approximately 92% recorded once. The naive CD8 fraction comprised CD45RO-negative cells positively selected for CCR7 and excluded terminally differentiated effector memory CD45RA+ cells. Sequencing was performed on naive CD8+ T cells from PBMCs. These receptors came from a man aged 18 to 30 in good health. Some clones in this sample may be carry-over from other donors' samples.

This sequence joins TRBV6-5 and TRBJ2-3, with 7 bases fitting TRBD2. Per germline, CDR1 MNHEY and CDR2 SVGAGI. The CDR3 is made up of 16 amino acids. The V gene end was trimmed by 0 bases and the J gene end by 2 bases; junction bases not matched to a gene: 5. This CDR3 reads CASSYSGRQDTDTQYF. The CDR3 bases are TGTGCCAGCAGTTACTCCGGGAGGCAGGACACAGATACGCAGTATTTT.

The CDR3 sequence is CASSQDHITSSYEQYF. As DNA, the CDR3 is TGCGCCAGCAGCCAAGATCACATTACGAGCTCCTACGAGCAGTACTTC. The J gene is TRBJ2-7, the V gene TRBV4-3, with D unclear. This CDR3 contains 16 residues. Germline V CDR1 and CDR2: LGHNA, YSLEER. With 0 bases removed from V and 0 bases from J, the gap between germline ends came to 12 bases.

V is TRBV30 and J is TRBJ2-3, with 9 bases aligning to TRBD2. Germline V gives CDR1 GTSNPN, CDR2 SVGIG (reference sequence). V gave up 1 base and J gave up 0 bases; unmatched junction bases: 14. The CDR3 is 19 residues long. CDR3 in amino acids: CAWSGTSPSGEKSTDTQYF. The CDR3 coding sequence is TGTGCCTGGAGTGGAACATCCCCTAGCGGGGAAAAAAGCACAGATACGCAGTATTTT. Full variable domain (outside the CDR3, taken from reference TRBV30 and TRBJ2-3): SQTIHQWPATLVQPVGSPLSLECTVEGTSNPNLYWYRQAAGRGLQLLFYSVGIGQISSEVPQNLSASRPQDRQFILSSKKLLLSDSGFYLCAWSGTSPSGEKSTDTQYFGPGTRLTVL.

Notes on this clone: The sample carries other DNA sequences with the same CDR3. The V and J genes are TRBV28 and TRBJ2-7; no clear D. This CDR3 has 11 residues. The V end was cut by 5 bases, the J end by 4 bases, with 6 bases between. Germline V gives CDR1 MDHEN, CDR2 SYDVKM. In DNA, the CDR3 is TGTGCCAGCAGTCAACCTTACGAGCAGTACTTC. Encoded protein: CASSQPYEQYF.

This chain connects TRBV29-1 to TRBJ2-7, with D possibly matching TRBD1 (5 bases). V lost 6 bases and J lost 4, with 19 bases in between. Germline CDR1 SQVTM, CDR2 ANQGSEA. The CDR3 totals 14 residues. CDR3 in amino acids: CSVAIPTGSYEQYF. CDR3 bases: TGCAGCGTAGCCATTCCAACAGGTTCTTACGAGCAGTACTTC.

The rearrangement joins TRBV6-9 to TRBJ2-1; 9 bases align to TRBD2. Per germline, CDR1 MNHGY and CDR2 SVAAGI. Trimming removed 8 bases from V and 5 bases from J; junction bases left unmatched: 4. CDR3 size: 13 residues. The DNA for the CDR3 is TGTGCCAGCTGGGGCGGGAGGGACAATGAGCAGTTCTTC. Translating gives CASWGGRDNEQFF.

The gene calls are TRBV27 and TRBJ2-3, with D possibly TRBD1 on 6 matching bases. The CDR3 consists of 15 residues. V was shortened by 2 bases and J by 5 bases, with 14 bases between the two germline ends. Per the germline V gene, CDR1 is MNHEY and CDR2 is SMNVEV (reference sequence). The CDR3 reads CASSLRQAPVDTQYF. For the CDR3, the DNA is TGTGCCAGCAGTTTAAGACAGGCTCCCGTAGATACGCAGTATTTT.

CDR3 nucleotides: TGTGCCAGCATCCAACAACAGGGGGCCTACAATGAGCAGTTCTTC. This encodes CASIQQQGAYNEQFF. V is TRBV28 and J is TRBJ2-1, with TRBD1 matching 8 bases. Trimming took 7 bases from V and 2 from J; bases not matched to a gene: 7. Germline CDR1 MDHEN, CDR2 SYDVKM. The CDR3 contains 15 residues.

This clone was found once. This chain uses TRBV5-1 with TRBJ2-2; D is unclear. The CDR3 length is 15 residues. CDR1 and CDR2 from the germline V gene are SGHRS and YFSETQ. V was cut by 1 base and J by 0 bases, with 7 bases left in between. DNA for the CDR3: TGCGCCAGCAGCTTGACCGCCTCGAACACCGGGGAGCTGTTTTTT. As protein: CASSLTASNTGELFF. Drawing the rest from reference TRBV5-1 and TRBJ2-2, the complete variable domain is KAGVTQTPRYLIKTRGQQVTLSCSPISGHRSVSWYQQTPGQGLQFLFEYFSETQRNKGNFPGRFSGRQFSNSRSEMNVSTLELGDSALYLCASSLTASNTGELFFGEGSRLTVL.

The chain combines TRBV11-2 with TRBJ2-7, with D unresolved. The CDR3 loop spans 14 amino acids. Germline loops: CDR1 SGHAT, CDR2 FQNNGV. V shed 2 bases and J shed 2 bases, with 10 bases lying between them. CDR3 in DNA: TGTGCCAGCAGCTTATTGCCGGGCACCTACGAGCAGTACTTC. Protein sequence: CASSLLPGTYEQYF.

The chain links TRBV27 to TRBJ2-1; no definite D call. V was cut by 0 bases and J by 9 bases, with 15 bases left in between. The CDR3 contains 15 residues. Germline V gene data show CDR1 as MNHEY and CDR2 as SMNVEV (reference sequence). As DNA, the CDR3 is TGTGCCAGCAGTTTATCAGCCTCCCTGGTAGGTGAGCAGTTCTTC. As protein: CASSLSASLVGEQFF.

The V gene is TRBV5-1, the J gene TRBJ2-1, with TRBD2 matching over 13 bases. Germline values: CDR1 SGHRS, CDR2 YFSETQ. V was pared by 3 bases and J by 4 bases, with 1 base of the junction left unmatched. This CDR3 is 15 amino acids long. The CDR3: CASSWTSGGYNEQFF. CDR3 in DNA: TGCGCCAGCAGCTGGACTAGCGGGGGTTACAATGAGCAGTTCTTC. Full variable domain (missing parts from reference TRBV5-1 and TRBJ2-1): KAGVTQTPRYLIKTRGQQVTLSCSPISGHRSVSWYQQTPGQGLQFLFEYFSETQRNKGNFPGRFSGRQFSNSRSEMNVSTLELGDSALYLCASSWTSGGYNEQFFGPGTRLTVL.

This clone was counted a single time. The gene calls are TRBV4-3 and TRBJ2-3; D gene ambiguous. V lost 0 bases to trimming and J lost 0 bases, with 10 bases between them. In germline, CDR1 is LGHNA, CDR2 YSLEER. The CDR3 has 16 amino acids. CDR3 sequence (DNA): TGCGCCAGCAGCCAAGATCCCCGAGCGAGCACAGATACGCAGTATTTT. Translation gives CASSQDPRASTDTQYF.

The chain has TRBV29-1 and TRBJ2-7; D is possibly TRBD2 (6 bases). CDR3 length equals 12 residues. V was pared by 4 bases and J by 7 bases, with 14 bases between. Germline lookup yields CDR1 SQVTM and CDR2 ANQGSEA. DNA for the CDR3: TGCAGCGTTGTAGGGGTTGCGGGGGAGCAGTACTTC. It yields the protein CSVVGVAGEQYF.

The CDR3 DNA is TGTGCCAGCAGCTTAGGCGGGAGCGGGTACACCGGGGAGCTGTTTTTT. This sequence encodes CASSLGGSGYTGELFF. The chain employs TRBV13 and TRBJ2-2; TRBD2 is a possible D gene (6 bases). The V end lost 0 bases, the J end lost 3 bases, and 11 bases lay between the germline ends. The V gene's germline CDR1 is PRHDT and CDR2 FYEKMQ (reference sequence). This CDR3 contains 16 residues.

The DNA for the CDR3 is TGCGCCAGTCTGGGGGGGAACACTGAAGCTTTCTTT. It specifies CASLGGNTEAFF. V usage is TRBV10-2 and J usage is TRBJ1-1, with D possibly TRBD1 on 5 matching bases. The CDR3 loop spans 12 amino acids. Deletions cut 9 bases from V and 1 base from J, with 9 bases between. From germline, CDR1 is WSHSY and CDR2 SAAADI.

The rearrangement links TRBV4-1 to TRBJ1-2; D unclear. The CDR3 covers 17 residues. Trimming shortened V by 1 base and J by 1 base, and 16 bases separated the two germline ends. Germline V gene sequence: CDR1 MGHRA, CDR2 YSYEKL. CDR3 region: CASSQAPPHQNNYGYTF. As DNA, the CDR3 is TGCGCCAGCAGCCAAGCCCCCCCACATCAGAATAACTATGGCTACACCTTC.

This rearrangement joins TRBV27 to TRBJ2-1, with D perhaps TRBD1 (6 bases). CDR1 MNHEY and CDR2 SMNVEV come from the germline V gene (reference sequence). With 5 bases removed from V and 6 bases from J, the gap between germline ends came to 8 bases. This CDR3 has 12 amino acids. CDR3: CASSIQGNEQFF. The CDR3 bases are TGTGCCAGCAGTATACAGGGCAATGAGCAGTTCTTC.

The rearrangement links TRBV27 to TRBJ2-5; 11 positions match TRBD2. The CDR3 totals 14 residues. V shed 8 bases, J shed 1 base, and the junction held 3 bases outside the gene matches. CDR1 is MNHEY and CDR2 is SMNVEV in the germline V gene (reference sequence). The CDR3 DNA follows: TGTGCCAGCCGACTAGCGGGACCCCAAGAGACCCAGTACTTC. It yields the protein CASRLAGPQETQYF.

The rearrangement links TRBV7-6 to TRBJ2-7; D not certain. The V end lost 5 bases, the J end lost 7 bases, and 12 bases lay between the germline ends. CDR3 length equals 12 residues. Germline CDR1 is SGHVS and CDR2 is FNYEAQ. The CDR3 DNA reads TGTGCCAGCAGCCCTATCGGCCGGGAGCAGTACTTC. This sequence encodes CASSPIGREQYF.

The chain employs TRBV7-8 and TRBJ1-1; D is possibly TRBD1 (6 bases). The V gene lost 4 bases and the J gene lost 3 bases, with 21 bases spanning the gap. The CDR3 spans 17 residues. Germline V gene lookup returns CDR1 SGHVS and CDR2 FQNEAQ. The CDR3: CASSWGGAGDLYTEAFF. The CDR3, as DNA: TGTGCCAGCAGCTGGGGTGGGGCAGGGGATTTGTACACTGAAGCTTTCTTT.

The rearrangement links TRBV28 to TRBJ1-5; TRBD1 matches 8 bases. Trimming took 5 bases from V and 2 from J; bases not matched to a gene: 5. CDR1 is MDHEN and CDR2 is SYDVKM in the germline V gene. CDR3 length equals 15 residues. The CDR3 sequence is CASSGQGRGNQPQHF. The CDR3, as DNA: TGTGCCAGCAGTGGACAGGGAAGGGGCAATCAGCCCCAGCATTTT.

For this clone: Given a much more abundant clone one base away, this may be a read error. The gene calls are TRBV16 and TRBJ1-1; D unresolved. CDR1 is KGHSY, CDR2 FQNENV, per germline. The CDR3 length is 11 residues. Trimming pared 4 bases from V and 0 bases from J, leaving 0 bases between. DNA of the CDR3: TGTGCCAGCAGCCTGAACACTGAAGCTTTCTTT. This translates into CASSLNTEAFF.

The rearrangement joins TRBV5-1 to TRBJ1-2; D might be TRBD1 (6 bases). Trimming stripped 4 bases from V and 0 bases from J, with 19 bases between. The CDR3 consists of 17 residues. Germline V gene data show CDR1 as SGHRS and CDR2 as YFSETQ. This CDR3 reads CASSPGGTPRSNYGYTF. The CDR3 region has the DNA TGCGCCAGCAGCCCCGGCGGGACACCTCGCTCTAACTATGGCTACACCTTC.